The subject of this entry is one TCR beta chain. This sample was included in a study of blood T cell repertoires in COVID-19. Participants were aged roughly 18 to 89 years, lived in 25 or so US areas, and enrolled virtually. Assignment of participants to cohorts was predicated upon participant-reported clinical history. Participants classified as exposed had met a COVID-19 case within 2 weeks before study entry. Per the authors' pipeline: Reference gene primer amplification gave nucleated cell count estimates. Sequencing was performed with immunoSEQ multiplex PCR; in TCRdb, only in-frame clones are kept and a portion is missing. V, J and clone size reflect that table, while D and trimming were determined from the DNA. The table lists 250,000 or so clones, approximately 88% of them singletons. CDR3 length: 15 amino acids. The ends were cut back, 2 bases at V and 4 bases at J, with 17 bases in the middle. Germline V CDR1 and CDR2: GTSNPN, SVGIG (reference sequence).

The sample comprised PBMCs or T cells enriched from blood (not recorded which). The chain couples TRBV30 to TRBJ1-2, with D uncertain. The receptor was isolated from a woman aged 30 to 39 who had been exposed to COVID-19. In nucleotides, the CDR3 is TGTGCCTGGAGTCGAAATATCGAGGCGCCCTATGGCTACACCTTC. Translating gives CAWSRNIEAPYGYTF.